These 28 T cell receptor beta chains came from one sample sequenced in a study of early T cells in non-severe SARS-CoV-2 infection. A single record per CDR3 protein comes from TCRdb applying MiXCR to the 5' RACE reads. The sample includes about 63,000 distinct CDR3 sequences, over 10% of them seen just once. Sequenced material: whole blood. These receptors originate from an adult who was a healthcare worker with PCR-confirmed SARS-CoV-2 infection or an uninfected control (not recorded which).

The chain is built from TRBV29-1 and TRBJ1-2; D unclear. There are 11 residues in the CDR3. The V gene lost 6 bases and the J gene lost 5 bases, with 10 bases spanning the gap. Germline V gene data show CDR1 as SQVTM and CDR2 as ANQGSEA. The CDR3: CSVRLVYGYTF. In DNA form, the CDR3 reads TGCAGCGTACGTTTGGTTTATGGCTACACCTTC.

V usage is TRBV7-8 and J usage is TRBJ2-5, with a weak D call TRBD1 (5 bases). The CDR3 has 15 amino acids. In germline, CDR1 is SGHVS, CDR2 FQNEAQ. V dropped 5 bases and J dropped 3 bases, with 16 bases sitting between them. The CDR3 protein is CASSNGQIREETQYF. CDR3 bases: TGTGCCAGCAGCAACGGACAAATTCGGGAAGAGACCCAGTACTTC.

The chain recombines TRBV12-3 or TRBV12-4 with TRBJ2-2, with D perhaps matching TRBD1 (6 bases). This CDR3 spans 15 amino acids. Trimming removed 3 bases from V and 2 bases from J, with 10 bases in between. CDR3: CASSFSDRNTGELFF. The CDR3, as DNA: TGTGCCAGCAGTTTTTCGGACAGAAACACCGGGGAGCTGTTTTTT.

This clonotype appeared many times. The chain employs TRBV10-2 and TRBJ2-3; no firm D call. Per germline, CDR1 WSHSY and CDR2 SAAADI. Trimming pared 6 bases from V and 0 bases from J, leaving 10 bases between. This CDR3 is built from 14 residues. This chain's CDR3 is CASSGRYSTDTQYF. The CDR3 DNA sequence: TGCGCCAGCAGCGGGCGCTATAGCACAGATACGCAGTATTTT.

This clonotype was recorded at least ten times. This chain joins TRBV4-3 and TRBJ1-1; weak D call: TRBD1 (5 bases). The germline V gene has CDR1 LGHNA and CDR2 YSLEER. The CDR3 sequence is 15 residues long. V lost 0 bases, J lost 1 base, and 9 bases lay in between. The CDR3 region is CASSQDPGQNTEAFF. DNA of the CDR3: TGCGCCAGCAGCCAAGATCCGGGGCAGAACACTGAAGCTTTCTTT.

The chain's CDR3 is CSVVASGDEQFF. Written as DNA, the CDR3 is TGCAGCGTTGTGGCTAGCGGGGATGAGCAGTTCTTC. This chain uses TRBV29-1 with TRBJ2-1; 9 bases fit TRBD2. Germline assignment: CDR1 SQVTM and CDR2 ANQGSEA. The CDR3 totals 12 residues. The trim removed 4 bases at V and 8 bases at J, leaving 3 bases unmatched.

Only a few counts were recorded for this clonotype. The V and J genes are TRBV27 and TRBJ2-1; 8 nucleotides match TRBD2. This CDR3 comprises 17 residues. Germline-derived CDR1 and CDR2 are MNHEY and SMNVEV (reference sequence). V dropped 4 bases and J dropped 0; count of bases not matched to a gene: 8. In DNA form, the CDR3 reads TGTGCCAGCAGTTCCTATAGCGGGGCGAGCTCCTACAATGAGCAGTTCTTC. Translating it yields CASSSYSGASSYNEQFF.

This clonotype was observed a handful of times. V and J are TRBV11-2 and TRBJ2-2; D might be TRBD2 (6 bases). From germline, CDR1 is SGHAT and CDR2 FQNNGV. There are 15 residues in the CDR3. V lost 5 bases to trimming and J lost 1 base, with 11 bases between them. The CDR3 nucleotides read TGTGCCAGCAGCCTCCTGACTAGGAACACCGGGGAGCTGTTTTTT. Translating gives CASSLLTRNTGELFF.

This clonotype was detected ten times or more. DNA of the CDR3: TGTGCCAGCAGCCAAGTTTCGGGGTGGGGTGAAAAACTGTTTTTT. It specifies CASSQVSGWGEKLFF. The gene calls are TRBV4-2 and TRBJ1-4; D is unresolved. This CDR3 region has 15 residues. With 1 base removed from V and 7 bases from J, the gap between germline ends came to 13 bases. Per germline, CDR1 LGHNA and CDR2 YNFKEQ.

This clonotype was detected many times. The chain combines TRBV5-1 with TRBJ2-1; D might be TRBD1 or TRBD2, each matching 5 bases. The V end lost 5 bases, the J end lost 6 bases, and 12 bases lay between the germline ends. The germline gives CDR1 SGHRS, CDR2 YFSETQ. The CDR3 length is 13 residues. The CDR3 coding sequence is TGCGCCAGCAGGGCCGGGACGGGCAATGAGCAGTTCTTC. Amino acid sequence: CASRAGTGNEQFF.

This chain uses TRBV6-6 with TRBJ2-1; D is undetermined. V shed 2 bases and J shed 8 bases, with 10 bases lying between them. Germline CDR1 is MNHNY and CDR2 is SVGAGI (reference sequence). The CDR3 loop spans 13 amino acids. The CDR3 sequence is CASSYESIYEQFF. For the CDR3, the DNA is TGTGCCAGCAGTTACGAGTCTATTTATGAGCAGTTCTTC.

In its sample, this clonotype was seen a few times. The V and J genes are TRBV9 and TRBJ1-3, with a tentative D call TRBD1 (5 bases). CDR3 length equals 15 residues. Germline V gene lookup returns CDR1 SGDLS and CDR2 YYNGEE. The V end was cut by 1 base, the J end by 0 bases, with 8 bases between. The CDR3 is CASSVQGNSGNTIYF. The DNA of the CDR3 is TGTGCCAGCAGCGTACAGGGCAACTCTGGAAACACCATATATTTT.

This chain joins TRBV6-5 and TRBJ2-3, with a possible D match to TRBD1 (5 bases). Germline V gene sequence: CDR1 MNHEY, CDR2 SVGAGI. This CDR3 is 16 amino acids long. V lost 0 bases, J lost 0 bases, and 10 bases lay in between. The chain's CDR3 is CASSYSGVTSTDTQYF. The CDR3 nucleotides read TGTGCCAGCAGTTACTCAGGGGTTACTAGCACAGATACGCAGTATTTT.

The CDR3 loop reads CASSLGQGKNIQYF. CDR3 DNA: TGTGCCAGCAGTTTGGGACAGGGTAAAAACATTCAGTACTTC. The chain uses TRBV12-3 or TRBV12-4 and TRBJ2-4; 9 nucleotides line up with TRBD1. The junction had 1 base not matched to a gene; V was cut back by 3 bases and J by 4 bases. The CDR3 extends over 14 amino acids.

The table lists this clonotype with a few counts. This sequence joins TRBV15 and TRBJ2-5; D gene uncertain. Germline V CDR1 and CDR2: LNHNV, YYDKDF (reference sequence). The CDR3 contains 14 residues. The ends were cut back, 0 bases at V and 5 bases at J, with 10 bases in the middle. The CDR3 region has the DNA TGTGCCACCAGCAGAGATAAGGCTGCGGAGACCCAGTACTTC. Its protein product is CATSRDKAAETQYF.

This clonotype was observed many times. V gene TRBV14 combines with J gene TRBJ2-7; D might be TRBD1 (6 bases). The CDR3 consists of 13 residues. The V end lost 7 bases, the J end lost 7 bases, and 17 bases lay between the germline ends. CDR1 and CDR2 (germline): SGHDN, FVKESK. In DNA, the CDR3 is TGTGCCAGCAATGCAAGAAGACAGGTGGAGCAGTACTTC. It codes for CASNARRQVEQYF.

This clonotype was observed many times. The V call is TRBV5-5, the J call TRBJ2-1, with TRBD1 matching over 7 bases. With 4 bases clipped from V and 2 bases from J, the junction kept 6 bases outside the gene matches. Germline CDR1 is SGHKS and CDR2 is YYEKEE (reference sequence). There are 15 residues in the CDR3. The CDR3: CASSPTGYPYNEQFF. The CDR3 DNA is TGTGCCAGCAGCCCGACAGGGTACCCCTACAATGAGCAGTTCTTC. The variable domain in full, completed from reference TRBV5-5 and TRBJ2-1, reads DAGVTQSPTHLIKTRGQQVTLRCSPISGHKSVSWYQQVLGQGPQFIFQYYEKEERGRGNFPDRFSARQFPNYSSELNVNALLLGDSALYLCASSPTGYPYNEQFFGPGTRLTVL.

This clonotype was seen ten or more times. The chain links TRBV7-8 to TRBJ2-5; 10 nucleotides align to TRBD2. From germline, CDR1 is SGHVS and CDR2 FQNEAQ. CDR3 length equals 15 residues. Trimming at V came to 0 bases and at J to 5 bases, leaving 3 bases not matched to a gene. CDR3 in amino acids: CASSLASGGAETQYF. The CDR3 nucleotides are TGTGCCAGCAGCTTAGCCAGCGGGGGGGCGGAGACCCAGTACTTC.

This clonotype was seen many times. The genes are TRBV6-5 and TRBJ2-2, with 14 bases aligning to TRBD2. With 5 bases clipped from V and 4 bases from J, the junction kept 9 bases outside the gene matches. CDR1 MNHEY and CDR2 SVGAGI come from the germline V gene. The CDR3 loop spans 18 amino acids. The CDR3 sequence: CASSARWTSGGRTGELFF. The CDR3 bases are TGTGCCAGCAGTGCGCGTTGGACTAGCGGGGGGCGCACCGGGGAGCTGTTTTTT.

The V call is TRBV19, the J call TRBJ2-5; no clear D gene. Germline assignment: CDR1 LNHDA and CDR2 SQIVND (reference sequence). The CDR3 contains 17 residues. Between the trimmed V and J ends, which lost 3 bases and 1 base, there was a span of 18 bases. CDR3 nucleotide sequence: TGTGCCAGTAGTATCGCCCCCGTGTCAGAGTTCCAAGAGACCCAGTACTTC. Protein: CASSIAPVSEFQETQYF.

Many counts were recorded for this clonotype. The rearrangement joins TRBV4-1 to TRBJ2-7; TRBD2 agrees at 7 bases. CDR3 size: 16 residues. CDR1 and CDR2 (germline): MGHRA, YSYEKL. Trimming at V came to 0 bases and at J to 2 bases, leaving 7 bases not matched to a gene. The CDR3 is CASSQDVSSGTYEQYF. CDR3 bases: TGCGCCAGCAGCCAAGATGTGTCTAGCGGTACCTACGAGCAGTACTTC.

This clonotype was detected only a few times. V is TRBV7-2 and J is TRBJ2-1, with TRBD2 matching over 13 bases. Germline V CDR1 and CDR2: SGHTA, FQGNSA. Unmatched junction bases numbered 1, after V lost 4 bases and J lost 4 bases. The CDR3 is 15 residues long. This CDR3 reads CASSWGLAGYNEQFF. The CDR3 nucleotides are TGTGCCAGCAGCTGGGGACTAGCGGGATACAATGAGCAGTTCTTC. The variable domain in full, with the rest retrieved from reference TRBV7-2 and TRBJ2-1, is GAGVSQSPSNKVTEKGKDVELRCDPISGHTALYWYRQSLGQGLEFLIYFQGNSAPDKSGLPSDRFSAERTGGSVSTLTIQRTQQEDSAVYLCASSWGLAGYNEQFFGPGTRLTVL.

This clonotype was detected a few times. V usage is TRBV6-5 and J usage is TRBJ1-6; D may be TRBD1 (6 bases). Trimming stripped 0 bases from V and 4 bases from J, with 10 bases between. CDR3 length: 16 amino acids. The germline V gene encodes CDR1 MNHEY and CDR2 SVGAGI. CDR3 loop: CASSYSGRGYNSPLHF. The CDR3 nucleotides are TGTGCCAGCAGTTACTCGGGCAGGGGATATAATTCACCCCTCCACTTT.

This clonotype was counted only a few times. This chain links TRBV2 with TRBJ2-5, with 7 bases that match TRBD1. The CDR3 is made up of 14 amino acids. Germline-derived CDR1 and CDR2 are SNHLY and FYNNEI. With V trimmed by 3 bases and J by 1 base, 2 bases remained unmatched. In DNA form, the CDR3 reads TGTGCCAGCAGTGAGACAGGGTCCCAAGAGACCCAGTACTTC. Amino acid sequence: CASSETGSQETQYF.

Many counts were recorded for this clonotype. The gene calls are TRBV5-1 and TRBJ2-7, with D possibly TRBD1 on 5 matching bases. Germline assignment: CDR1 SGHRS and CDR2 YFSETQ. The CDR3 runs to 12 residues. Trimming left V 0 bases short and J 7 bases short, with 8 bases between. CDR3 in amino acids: CASSLEGREQYF. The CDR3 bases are TGCGCCAGCAGCTTGGAGGGGCGAGAGCAGTACTTC. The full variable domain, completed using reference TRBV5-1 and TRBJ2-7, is KAGVTQTPRYLIKTRGQQVTLSCSPISGHRSVSWYQQTPGQGLQFLFEYFSETQRNKGNFPGRFSGRQFSNSRSEMNVSTLELGDSALYLCASSLEGREQYFGPGTRLTVT.

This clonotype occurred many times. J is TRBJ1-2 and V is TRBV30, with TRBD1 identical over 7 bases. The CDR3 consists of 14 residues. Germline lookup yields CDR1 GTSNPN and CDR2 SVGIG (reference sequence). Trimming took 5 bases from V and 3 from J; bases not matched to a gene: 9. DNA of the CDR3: TGTGCCTGGTCTCCGGGACAGAACTACTATGGCTACACCTTC. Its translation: CAWSPGQNYYGYTF.

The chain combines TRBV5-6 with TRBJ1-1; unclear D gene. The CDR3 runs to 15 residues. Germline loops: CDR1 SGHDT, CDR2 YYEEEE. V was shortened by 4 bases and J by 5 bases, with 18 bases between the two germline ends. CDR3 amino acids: CASSAPQGSRTEAFF. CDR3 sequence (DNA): TGTGCCAGCAGCGCCCCGCAAGGAAGTCGGACTGAAGCTTTCTTT.

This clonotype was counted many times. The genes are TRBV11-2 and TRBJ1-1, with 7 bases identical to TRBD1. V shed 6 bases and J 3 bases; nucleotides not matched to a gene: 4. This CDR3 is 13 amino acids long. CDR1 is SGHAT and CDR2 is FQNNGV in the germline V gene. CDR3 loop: CASSQQGHTEAFF. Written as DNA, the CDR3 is TGTGCCAGCAGTCAACAGGGGCACACTGAAGCTTTCTTT.